The 26 T cell receptor beta chains below all came from one sample that was sequenced in a study of T cell changes during pregnancy in multiple sclerosis. The table came from immunoSEQ multiplex PCR; TCRdb's copy has only in-frame clones and leaves some out. Here the sample spans some 60,000 clones, 93% being singletons. The specimen comprised peripheral blood, sampled after pregnancy. The receptors were sampled from a female donor with multiple sclerosis, enrolled in a pregnancy study.

In its sample, this clone was seen once. The V gene is TRBV11-3, the J gene TRBJ2-7; TRBD2 is a possible D gene (6 bases). The CDR3 is 16 residues long. Trimming cost V 1 base and J 0 bases, with 13 bases left between them. CDR1 SGHNT and CDR2 YENEEA come from the germline V gene. The CDR3 sequence is CASSLGGGVSSYEQYF. The CDR3 DNA reads TGTGCCAGCAGCTTAGGCGGCGGGGTGAGCTCCTACGAGCAGTACTTC.

This rearrangement joins TRBV7-9 to TRBJ1-1, with a possible D match to TRBD1 (5 bases). This CDR3 has 17 amino acids. V dropped 5 bases and J dropped 7 bases, with 26 bases sitting between them. CDR1 and CDR2 from the germline V gene are SEHNR and FQNEAQ (reference sequence). In DNA form, the CDR3 reads TGTGCCAGCAGCCCAAATAGGCGGGGGGGAGAAGAAGGTGAAGCTTTCTTT. As protein: CASSPNRRGGEEGEAFF.

In the case of this clone: The sample contains more than one DNA sequence encoding this CDR3. The chain couples TRBV6-6 to TRBJ1-1; a weak D match, TRBD1 (5 bases). The CDR3 consists of 15 residues. The V gene lost 0 bases and the J gene lost 3 bases, with 11 bases spanning the gap. Looked up from germline, CDR1 is MNHNY and CDR2 is SVGAGI (reference sequence). CDR3 in DNA: TGTGCCAGCAGTTACTCGGAAGGGGCGGACACTGAAGCTTTCTTT. It yields the protein CASSYSEGADTEAFF.

The rearrangement uses TRBV7-2 and TRBJ1-2, with D perhaps matching TRBD1 (5 bases). The CDR3 runs 15 residues. Trimming stripped 0 bases from V and 4 bases from J, with 12 bases between. Germline V gene lookup returns CDR1 SGHTA and CDR2 FQGNSA. This CDR3 is CASSLAPSGGYGYTF. CDR3 nucleotide sequence: TGTGCCAGCAGCTTAGCTCCCTCCGGGGGCTATGGCTACACCTTC.

V usage is TRBV4-3 and J usage is TRBJ1-1, with D tentatively TRBD1 (6 bases). This CDR3 comprises 16 residues. The V and J ends lost 0 bases and 4 bases respectively, with 15 bases between them. In germline, CDR1 is LGHNA, CDR2 YSLEER. The DNA of the CDR3 is TGCGCCAGCAGCCAAGAGAAGGGGGTACTGTTCACTGAAGCTTTCTTT. Translated, it gives CASSQEKGVLFTEAFF.

A single count supports this clone. The chain combines TRBV28 with TRBJ1-3, with 7 bases lining up with TRBD1. The CDR3 spans 18 residues. CDR1 is MDHEN and CDR2 is SYDVKM in the germline V gene. With 5 bases clipped from V and 0 bases from J, the junction kept 13 bases outside the gene matches. The CDR3 DNA follows: TGTGCCAGCAGTGGGGGGAAGACAGGGCTATACTCTGGAAACACCATATATTTT. Protein product: CASSGGKTGLYSGNTIYF.

The chain carries TRBV27 and TRBJ2-7; 7 nucleotides align to TRBD2. Germline CDR1 is MNHEY and CDR2 is SMNVEV (reference sequence). With 6 bases clipped from V and 3 bases from J, the junction kept 5 bases outside the gene matches. This CDR3 has 13 residues. The CDR3 here is CASRPGLIYEQYF. The CDR3 bases are TGTGCCAGCAGACCGGGACTAATCTACGAGCAGTACTTC.

Here the CDR3 reads CASSLTSGRGSGANVLTF. CDR3 in DNA: TGTGCCAGCAGCCTGACTAGCGGGAGAGGCTCTGGGGCCAACGTCCTGACTTTC. The chain recombines TRBV7-2 with TRBJ2-6, with 12 nucleotides matching TRBD2. Trimming cost V 5 bases and J 0 bases; bases outside gene matches: 5. Germline-derived CDR1 and CDR2 are SGHTA and FQGNSA. The CDR3 contains 18 residues.

The rearrangement joins TRBV19 to TRBJ1-5, with TRBD1 matching over 12 bases. Germline V gives CDR1 LNHDA, CDR2 SQIVND (reference sequence). V was pared by 6 bases and J by 1 base, with 10 bases of the junction left unmatched. This CDR3 comprises 18 residues. The CDR3 spells CASRTGTGGEVSNQPQHF. The CDR3 DNA sequence: TGTGCCAGTAGAACCGGGACAGGGGGCGAAGTAAGCAATCAGCCCCAGCATTTT.

The V call is TRBV5-1, the J call TRBJ1-5; 10 bases align to TRBD1. Germline V gives CDR1 SGHRS, CDR2 YFSETQ. This CDR3 is 15 amino acids long. V was clipped by 1 base and J by 7 bases; unmatched bases: 5. For the CDR3, the DNA is TGCGCCAGCAGCTTGTCGACAGGGGGCTTACAGCCCCAGCATTTT. Translating gives CASSLSTGGLQPQHF.

V usage is TRBV7-2 and J usage is TRBJ2-7; TRBD1 matches 12 bases. V was pared by 6 bases and J by 7 bases, with 10 bases of the junction left unmatched. CDR1 is SGHTA, CDR2 FQGNSA, per germline. The CDR3 has 15 residues. The CDR3 sequence: CASSLVRDRGQEQYF. CDR3 in DNA: TGTGCCAGCAGTCTAGTCCGGGACAGGGGGCAAGAGCAGTACTTC.

V is TRBV2 and J is TRBJ2-7; 7 positions agree with TRBD2. The germline V gene has CDR1 SNHLY and CDR2 FYNNEI. V shed 1 base and J 6 bases; nucleotides not matched to a gene: 3. The CDR3 contains 13 residues. This chain's CDR3 is CASSEGEGPEQYF. CDR3 nucleotide sequence: TGTGCCAGCAGTGAAGGGGAGGGACCCGAGCAGTACTTC. Filled out from reference TRBV2 and TRBJ2-7, the complete variable domain reads EPEVTQTPSHQVTQMGQEVILRCVPISNHLYFYWYRQILGQKVEFLVSFYNNEISEKSEIFDDQFSVERPDGSNFTLKIRSTKLEDSAMYFCASSEGEGPEQYFGPGTRLTVT.

The chain couples TRBV11-2 to TRBJ2-1, with TRBD2 identical over 10 bases. Looked up from germline, CDR1 is SGHAT and CDR2 is FQNNGV. The CDR3 extends over 19 amino acids. After removal of 1 base from V and 9 bases from J, the junction contained 18 bases not matched to a gene. In DNA form, the CDR3 reads TGTGCCAGCAGCTTAGCTCCCTTTAGTATAGCGGGAGGTTGGGTTGAGCAGTTCTTC. Translation gives CASSLAPFSIAGGWVEQFF.

V is TRBV19 and J is TRBJ2-7, with TRBD1 as a possible D gene (6 bases). There are 14 residues in the CDR3. Germline CDR1 and CDR2: LNHDA and SQIVND (reference sequence). V was pared by 1 base and J by 5 bases, with 12 bases between. CDR3 coding DNA: TGTGCCAGTAGTATAGGGGGACACTTGAACGAGCAGTACTTC. Amino acid sequence: CASSIGGHLNEQYF.

V usage is TRBV18 and J usage is TRBJ1-3, with 12 bases lining up with TRBD1. The V and J ends lost 4 bases and 0 bases, in that order; junction bases with no gene match: 19. The germline gives CDR1 KGHSH, CDR2 LQKENI. This CDR3 has 22 amino acids. DNA for the CDR3: TGTGCCAGCTCACGCCCATCCGGGACAGGGGGCCCTAAAACTACCTCTGGAAACACCATATATTTT. This sequence encodes CASSRPSGTGGPKTTSGNTIYF.

CDR3 DNA sequence: TGTGCCAGCAGTTCCACAGGGCCCTACGAGCAGTACTTC. Translating it yields CASSSTGPYEQYF. V usage is TRBV27 and J usage is TRBJ2-7, with a weak D call TRBD1 (6 bases). There are 13 residues in the CDR3. Per germline, CDR1 MNHEY and CDR2 SMNVEV (reference sequence). Trimming removed 4 bases from V and 2 bases from J, with 9 bases in between.

CDR3 loop: CASSIQGSTDTQYF. Here the CDR3 DNA reads TGTGCCAGTAGTATTCAGGGGAGCACAGATACGCAGTATTTT. The V gene is TRBV19, the J gene TRBJ2-3; weak D call: TRBD1 (6 bases). Looked up from germline, CDR1 is LNHDA and CDR2 is SQIVND (reference sequence). V dropped 3 bases and J dropped 0 bases, with 7 bases sitting between them. The CDR3 has 14 residues. Full variable domain (rest looked up from reference TRBV19 and TRBJ2-3): DGGITQSPKYLFRKEGQNVTLSCEQNLNHDAMYWYRQDPGQGLRLIYYSQIVNDFQKGDIAEGYSVSREKKESFPLTVTSAQKNPTAFYLCASSIQGSTDTQYFGPGTRLTVL.

This chain connects TRBV4-2 to TRBJ1-1; weak D call: TRBD1 (6 bases). V lost 0 bases to trimming and J lost 0 bases, with 17 bases between them. Per the germline V gene, CDR1 is LGHNA and CDR2 is YNFKEQ. CDR3 length equals 18 residues. The CDR3 DNA sequence: TGTGCCAGCAGCCAAGAGGCAGGGGAGAAGAGGGTGAACACTGAAGCTTTCTTT. Its translation: CASSQEAGEKRVNTEAFF.

This clone was seen only once. The chain uses TRBV4-2 and TRBJ1-4; 8 nucleotides line up with TRBD1. CDR3 length equals 17 residues. The V gene's germline CDR1 is LGHNA and CDR2 YNFKEQ. V was pared by 0 bases and J by 7 bases, with 10 bases of the junction left unmatched. The CDR3: CASSQDSPGQGSEKLFF. The DNA for the CDR3 is TGTGCCAGCAGCCAAGATTCCCCCGGACAGGGAAGTGAAAAACTGTTTTTT.

The chain uses TRBV7-2 and TRBJ2-3; tentative D call: TRBD2 (5 bases). The germline CDR1 and CDR2 sequences are SGHTA and FQGNSA. The ends were cut back, 2 bases at V and 2 bases at J, with 8 bases in the middle. This CDR3 comprises 14 residues. CDR3 in amino acids: CASSLTRTTDTQYF. The DNA for the CDR3 is TGTGCCAGCAGCTTAACTAGGACCACAGATACGCAGTATTTT. The full variable domain, its missing parts supplied by reference TRBV7-2 and TRBJ2-3, is GAGVSQSPSNKVTEKGKDVELRCDPISGHTALYWYRQSLGQGLEFLIYFQGNSAPDKSGLPSDRFSAERTGGSVSTLTIQRTQQEDSAVYLCASSLTRTTDTQYFGPGTRLTVL.

The J gene is TRBJ2-5, the V gene TRBV5-1; 7 bases match TRBD1. This CDR3 has 16 amino acids. The germline CDR1 and CDR2 sequences are SGHRS and YFSETQ. V gave up 0 bases and J gave up 1 base; unmatched junction bases: 6. CDR3 DNA sequence: TGCGCCAGCAGCTTGGCGACAGGGAGATTCCAAGAGACCCAGTACTTC. Translation: CASSLATGRFQETQYF. The full variable domain, completed using reference TRBV5-1 and TRBJ2-5, is KAGVTQTPRYLIKTRGQQVTLSCSPISGHRSVSWYQQTPGQGLQFLFEYFSETQRNKGNFPGRFSGRQFSNSRSEMNVSTLELGDSALYLCASSLATGRFQETQYFGPGTRLLVL.

This chain links TRBV7-3 with TRBJ2-1, with D possibly matching TRBD2 (5 bases). The V end lost 1 base, the J end lost 8 bases, and 9 bases lay between the germline ends. This CDR3 has 13 amino acids. CDR1 is SGHTA, CDR2 FQGTGA, per germline. The CDR3 region has the DNA TGTGCCAGCAGCTTAATCTCCGGGGATGAGCAGTTCTTC. This translates into CASSLISGDEQFF.

V is TRBV4-2 and J is TRBJ2-2; D unclear. The CDR3 is made up of 14 amino acids. From germline, CDR1 is LGHNA and CDR2 YNFKEQ. Trimming left V 0 bases short and J 6 bases short, with 8 bases between. The CDR3: CASSQDLAAGELFF. In DNA form, the CDR3 reads TGTGCCAGCAGCCAAGATCTGGCTGCCGGGGAGCTGTTTTTT.

The chain uses TRBV19 and TRBJ2-1; maybe TRBD2 (5 bases). The germline V gene has CDR1 LNHDA and CDR2 SQIVND (reference sequence). The V and J ends lost 6 bases and 7 bases respectively, with 13 bases between them. This CDR3 has 13 amino acids. The CDR3: CASRTTTGNEQFF. CDR3 sequence (DNA): TGTGCCAGTAGAACAACTACGGGAAATGAGCAGTTCTTC.

The chain carries TRBV5-4 and TRBJ2-2, with 10 bases fitting TRBD2. CDR1 SGHNT and CDR2 YYREEE come from the germline V gene (reference sequence). V lost 4 bases to trimming and J lost 7 bases; unmatched junction nucleotides: 10. The CDR3 is made up of 16 amino acids. The chain's CDR3 is CASSPGASGSVGELFF. DNA of the CDR3: TGTGCCAGCAGCCCGGGGGCTAGCGGGAGTGTCGGGGAGCTGTTTTTT.

This chain joins TRBV5-5 and TRBJ2-3; 11 bases match TRBD2. Looked up from germline, CDR1 is SGHKS and CDR2 is YYEKEE (reference sequence). The CDR3 length is 15 residues. V was pared by 0 bases and J by 6 bases, with 3 bases of the junction left unmatched. CDR3 sequence reads: CASSLVRTSGDTQYF. CDR3 coding DNA: TGTGCCAGCAGCTTGGTTCGGACTAGCGGGGATACGCAGTATTTT.